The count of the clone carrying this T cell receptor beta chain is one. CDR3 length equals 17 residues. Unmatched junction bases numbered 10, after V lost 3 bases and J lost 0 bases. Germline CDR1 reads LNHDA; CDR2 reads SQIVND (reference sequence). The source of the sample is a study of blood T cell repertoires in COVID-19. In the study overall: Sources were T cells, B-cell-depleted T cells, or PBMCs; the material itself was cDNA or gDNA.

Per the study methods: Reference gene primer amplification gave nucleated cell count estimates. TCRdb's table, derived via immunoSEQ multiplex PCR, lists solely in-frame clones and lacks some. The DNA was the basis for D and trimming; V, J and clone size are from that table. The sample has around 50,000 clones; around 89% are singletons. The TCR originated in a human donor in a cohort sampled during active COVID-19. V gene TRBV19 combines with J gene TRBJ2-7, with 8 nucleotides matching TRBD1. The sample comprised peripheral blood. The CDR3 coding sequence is TGTGCCAGTAGTATGAGGACCAACAGGGGGTCCTCCTACGAGCAGTACTTC. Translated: CASSMRTNRGSSYEQYF.